This T cell receptor beta chain was observed in a study of shared clonotypes between healthy human individuals. Per sorted-subset replicate PCR, input was approximately 0.2 ug DNA, representing some 30,000 T cell genomes. Generated by immunoSEQ multiplex PCR, the TCRdb table keeps only in-frame clones and is missing some. The sample lists 2 million to 2.5 million clones, 80% to 95% occurring once. Trimming took 0 bases from V and 5 from J; bases not matched to a gene: 5. The CDR3 spans 17 residues. Germline V gives CDR1 SGHNT, CDR2 YYREEE (reference sequence). Sequenced: naive CD4+ T cells from PBMCs. Subset defined: CD45RA+ positively selected. The chain is built from TRBV5-4 and TRBJ2-1; 13 nucleotides match TRBD2. The receptor was derived from a man aged 18 to 35 in good health. Some clones in this sample may be carry-over from other donors' samples. The CDR3 DNA reads as TGTGCCAGCAGCTTGGCTACTAGCGGGAGGGTAAACAATGAGCAGTTCTTC. It codes for CASSLATSGRVNNEQFF. The full variable domain, in which reference TRBV5-4 and TRBJ2-1 provide the parts outside the CDR3, is ETGVTQSPTHLIKTRGQQVTLRCSSQSGHNTVSWYQQALGQGPQFIFQYYREEENGRGNFPPRFSGLQFPNYSSELNVNALELDDSALYLCASSLATSGRVNNEQFFGPGTRLTVL.